Described below is a single TCR beta chain sequence and its context. No antigen is known for it. No qualities accompany the bases; no much larger clone lies one base away. These data are taken from a study of OX40 agonist ivuxolimab in advanced cancers. At the level of the whole study: Ivuxolimab was an agonistic, fully human IgG2 monoclonal antibody directed against OX40 (CD134), a costimulatory receptor. Intravenous ivuxolimab was administered to patients every 2 weeks at six dose levels: 0.01, 0.1, 0.3, 1.5, 3 and 10 mg/kg. Among the roughly 54 dose-escalation patients, some 19 had hepatocellular carcinoma, about 15 melanoma, 9 renal cell carcinoma and 9 head and neck cancer. In the dose-escalation cohort, more than 80% of patients were male, and the mean age was 60 years with a range of roughly 20 to 85. Prior anti-PD-1, anti-PD-L1 or anti-CTLA-4 therapy was permitted, and checkpoint inhibitors had been received by around 39% of dose-escalation patients. Three dose-escalation patients achieved partial responses, one with hepatocellular carcinoma and two with cutaneous melanoma. Peripheral TCRbeta sequencing aimed to test whether ivuxolimab altered TCR sequence diversity and caused clonal T-cell expansion. The paper describes the monotherapy dose-escalation part (N ≈ 50 patients) of the phase I trial of ivuxolimab. Results and caveats for the whole study, not just this receptor: At doses of 0.1 to 3.0 mg/kg, clonal expansion of both CD4+ and CD8+ blood T cells was observed from baseline to week 6. In the 0.1-3.0 mg/kg groups, partial responders had among the lowest normalized peripheral clonal expansion, particularly in CD8+ T cells. The antigen specificity of the clonally expanded peripheral T cells was not determined. After ivuxolimab, more expanded clones were found on average in CD8+ T cells than in CD4+ T cells. Low levels of normalized T-cell clonal expansion were also shown by some nonresponding patients.

To sequence the TCRbeta CDR3 region, genomic DNA was isolated from the sorted cells. TCRbeta CDR3 regions were sequenced using the immunoSEQ Assay. The clones in this table, taken by TCRdb from immuneACCESS, are in-frame only. Not every clone is retained; where verified, under half of the shortfall comes from an unresolved V gene, and the cause of the rest is unknown. The sample table records 85,000 to 100,000 clones; roughly 88% of these occur just once. Of the sample, 3.8% is held by the ten largest clones. The trial excluded patients who had a history of autoimmune disease or were on systemic immunosuppression. Peripheral blood for TCR sequencing was collected from all dose cohorts at baseline, on cycle 4 day 1, and on cycle 7 day 1. The samples were drawn from a first-in-human, open-label, multicenter phase I dose-escalation trial of ivuxolimab. Adults with locally advanced or metastatic melanoma, renal cell carcinoma, hepatocellular carcinoma or head and neck squamous cell carcinoma were enrolled in the trial. Before TCR sequencing, CD4+ and CD8+ T cells were separately sorted from peripheral blood.

The CDR3 has 14 amino acids, counting the end cysteine and phenylalanine. Only the CDR3 part of the read is kept: 42 bases, read in frame from the first base. CDR1 and CDR2, looked up from the germline V gene (reference sequence), are SGHNT and YYREEE. V is trimmed back by 4 bases and J by 6 bases, and the junction contains 7 bases that no gene match accounts for. The chain was built from TRBV5-4 and TRBJ2-3; 8 bases in the junction line up with TRBD2. This receptor was identified in an adult with an advanced solid tumor such as melanoma, head and neck, liver or kidney cancer. The sequencing used CD4+ or CD8+ T cells sorted from blood, collected in a trial of the OX40 agonist ivuxolimab. The CDR3 here reads CASSRAGEVDTQYF. The sequenced DNA is TGTGCCAGCAGCCGAGCGGGAGAGGTGGATACGCAGTATTTT. With the rest looked up from the reference TRBV5-4 and TRBJ2-3 genes rather than sequenced, the full variable domain is ETGVTQSPTHLIKTRGQQVTLRCSSQSGHNTVSWYQQALGQGPQFIFQYYREEENGRGNFPPRFSGLQFPNYSSELNVNALELDDSALYLCASSRAGEVDTQYFGPGTRLTVL.